A selection of T cell receptor beta chains follows, all from one sample in a study of preoperative IRX-2 immunotherapy in early breast cancer. The protocol was immunoSEQ multiplex PCR, while the TCRdb copy is restricted to in-frame clones and leaves out a portion. This table holds 20,000 to 30,000 clones, 75% to 90% found once. Sequences were derived from tumor tissue, sampled after IRX-2 immunotherapy. The receptors originated from a human donor with breast cancer. Each CDR3 is given with its conserved first and last residue. The order of the fields is J gene, V gene, D gene, clone size, CDR3 DNA, CDR3 protein. The D gene is left open where the match is weak. Clone size is given for some rows only: seen once, a few or many times, or a class if the clone is expanded.

TRBJ2-5,TRBV5-1,TRBD2,.,TGCGCCAGCAGCTTGGGAGTGGGACTAGCCTCAGAGACCCAGTACTTC,CASSLGVGLASETQYF
TRBJ2-7,TRBV7-2,TRBD1,.,TGTGCCAGCAGCCGTACAGGGGCTGACGAGCAGTACTTC,CASSRTGADEQYF
TRBJ2-5,TRBV2,.,once,TGTGCCAGCATTAGGGACCTCCAAGAGACCCAGTACTTC,CASIRDLQETQYF
TRBJ2-3,TRBV19,TRBD1,.,TGTGCCAGTAGTATTTTCAGGGGGAGCACAGATACGCAGTATTTT,CASSIFRGSTDTQYF
TRBJ2-4,TRBV5-4,TRBD1,.,TGTGCCAGCAGCAGGGGACAGGAAAACATTCAGTACTTC,CASSRGQENIQYF
TRBJ1-2,TRBV25-1,.,.,TGTGCCAGCAGTGATCTCAGGGGTGCCGGCTACACCTTC,CASSDLRGAGYTF
TRBJ2-2,TRBV28,TRBD2,.,TGTGCCAGCAGTAGGACTAGCACCGGGGAGCTGTTTTTT,CASSRTSTGELFF
TRBJ1-5,TRBV19,.,.,TGTGCCAGTAGAGGGTCACAGAGCAATCAGCCCCAGCATTTT,CASRGSQSNQPQHF
TRBJ1-4,TRBV6-5,TRBD1,once,TGTGCCAGCAGTTACGGGACAGGGTTTGATGAAAAACTGTTTTTT,CASSYGTGFDEKLFF
TRBJ1-2,TRBV6-5,.,.,TGTGCCAGCAGACCGGACGGTCTTAACTATGGCTACACCTTC,CASRPDGLNYGYTF
TRBJ2-5,TRBV6-5,.,.,TGTGCCAGCAGTTACTCGATAGCCCAAGAGACCCAGTACTTC,CASSYSIAQETQYF
TRBJ1-1,TRBV5-4,TRBD1,.,TGTGCCAGCAGCGGGGACAGGGTGAACACTGAAGCTTTCTTT,CASSGDRVNTEAFF
TRBJ2-5,TRBV10-1,.,once,TGCGCCAGCAGTCGATCCCAGGCTGGGACCCAGTACTTC,CASSRSQAGTQYF
TRBJ2-2,TRBV10-2,.,.,TGCGCCAGCACAGGGGACACCGGGGAGCTGTTTTTT,CASTGDTGELFF
TRBJ2-7,TRBV5-1,.,.,TGCGCCAGCCCCTTGACACAGGGGGGGAACTACGAGCAGTACTTC,CASPLTQGGNYEQYF
TRBJ2-6,TRBV11-2,.,.,TGTGCCAGCAGCCGTAACACCTACGGTGGGGCCAACGTCCTGACTTTC,CASSRNTYGGANVLTF
TRBJ1-5,TRBV16,.,.,TGTGCCAGCAGCCAATGGGGCAATCAGCCCCAGCATTTT,CASSQWGNQPQHF
TRBJ2-5,TRBV6-5,TRBD2,few,TGTGCCAGCAGCGCTACCCAGGGAGGGGAGACCCAGTACTTC,CASSATQGGETQYF
TRBJ2-3,TRBV28,.,once,TGTGCCAGCACCAAAAACACAGATACGCAGTATTTT,CASTKNTDTQYF
TRBJ1-2,TRBV28,.,.,TGTGCCGCGCAGGGTGACTATGGCTACACCTTC,CAAQGDYGYTF
TRBJ2-2,TRBV19,.,.,TGTGCCAGTAGTATCAGTAAGGGGTGGAGCGATCCGAACACCGGGGAGCTGTTTTTT,CASSISKGWSDPNTGELFF
TRBJ2-7,TRBV28,.,.,TGTGCCAGCAGTTCCGCCGGGACGGATTCCCTCGAGCAGTACTTC,CASSSAGTDSLEQYF
TRBJ2-1,TRBV28,TRBD2,.,TGTGCCAGCACCTGGGGGGGTTCCTACAATGAGCAGTTCTTC,CASTWGGSYNEQFF
TRBJ1-5,TRBV4-2,.,.,TGTGCCAGCAGCCAAGATCTAGGGGTCAATCAGCCCCAGCATTTT,CASSQDLGVNQPQHF
TRBJ1-1,TRBV10-2,.,.,TGCGCCAGCAGCGCTGAACCAGGTTCGGGACACCAGGGGACTGAAGCTTTCTTT,CASSAEPGSGHQGTEAFF
TRBJ2-3,TRBV7-2,.,.,TGTGCCAGCAGCTGGCGGGCGAGCACAGATACGCAGTATTTT,CASSWRASTDTQYF